The rows below give T cell receptor beta chains drawn from one sample of a study of blood T cell repertoires in COVID-19. TCRdb's copy holds only in-frame clones and misses some; the assay was immunoSEQ multiplex PCR. This table has around 270,000 clones, roughly 86% appearing once. Specimen: peripheral blood. These receptors were collected from a man aged 40-55 years who had recovered from COVID-19. Both conserved end residues are part of each CDR3. Each record gives: V gene, J gene, D gene, clone size, CDR3 DNA, CDR3 protein. D genes are given only for firm matches. Clone size is given for some rows only: seen once, a few or many times, or a class if the clone is expanded.

V gene: TRBV9
J gene: TRBJ2-2
D gene: TRBD2
clone size: -
CDR3 DNA: TGTGCCAGCAGCGTACCAGCGGGAGTGGGGAACACCGGGGAGCTGTTTTTT
CDR3 protein: CASSVPAGVGNTGELFF

V gene: TRBV10-3
J gene: TRBJ2-7
D gene: -
clone size: -
CDR3 DNA: TGTGCCATCAGTGAGGGCAGGGATACCAGCGAGCAGTACTTC
CDR3 protein: CAISEGRDTSEQYF

V gene: TRBV6-2/TRBV6-3
J gene: TRBJ2-7
D gene: -
clone size: -
CDR3 DNA: TGTGCCAGCAGTTACCCGGGACTTGGGGACGAGCAGTACTTC
CDR3 protein: CASSYPGLGDEQYF

V gene: TRBV5-1
J gene: TRBJ2-3
D gene: TRBD1
clone size: -
CDR3 DNA: TGCGCCAGCAGCGCGGACAGGGGCGGCACAGATACGCAGTATTTT
CDR3 protein: CASSADRGGTDTQYF

V gene: TRBV20-1
J gene: TRBJ2-3
D gene: -
clone size: -
CDR3 DNA: TGCAGTGCTCAGGAAGATACGCAGTATTTT
CDR3 protein: CSAQEDTQYF

V gene: TRBV5-6
J gene: TRBJ1-2
D gene: TRBD1
clone size: -
CDR3 DNA: TGTGCCAGCAGCCCAGGGACAGGGAGGGTAGACTATGGCTACACCTTC
CDR3 protein: CASSPGTGRVDYGYTF

V gene: TRBV5-1
J gene: TRBJ1-2
D gene: TRBD1
clone size: -
CDR3 DNA: TGCGCCAGCAGCTTGGCCAGGGGGGCGAACGGCTACACCTTC
CDR3 protein: CASSLARGANGYTF

V gene: TRBV30
J gene: TRBJ1-5
D gene: TRBD1
clone size: -
CDR3 DNA: TGTGCCTGGAGTGGGGACAGTAGCAATCAGCCCCAGCATTTT
CDR3 protein: CAWSGDSSNQPQHF

V gene: TRBV5-4
J gene: TRBJ2-5
D gene: TRBD1
clone size: -
CDR3 DNA: TGTGCCAGCAGCTTGAGGGGGCCTAGGGAGACCCAGTACTTC
CDR3 protein: CASSLRGPRETQYF

V gene: TRBV27
J gene: TRBJ1-2
D gene: TRBD1
clone size: -
CDR3 DNA: TGTGCCAGCATAGGGACAGGGGACGATGGCTACACCTTC
CDR3 protein: CASIGTGDDGYTF

V gene: TRBV6-2/TRBV6-3
J gene: TRBJ1-1
D gene: -
clone size: -
CDR3 DNA: TGTGCCAGCACCCCCCTCGTCGTGAACACTGAAGCTTTCTTT
CDR3 protein: CASTPLVVNTEAFF

V gene: TRBV28
J gene: TRBJ1-2
D gene: TRBD1
clone size: -
CDR3 DNA: TGTGCCAGTTCGACATGGGACAGGAACTATGGCTACACCTTC
CDR3 protein: CASSTWDRNYGYTF

V gene: TRBV7-9
J gene: TRBJ2-1
D gene: TRBD2
clone size: once
CDR3 DNA: TGTGCCAGCAGCCGGACTAGCGGGAGGGAATACAATGAGCAGTTCTTC
CDR3 protein: CASSRTSGREYNEQFF

V gene: TRBV11-2
J gene: TRBJ2-6
D gene: -
clone size: -
CDR3 DNA: TGTGCCAGCAGCTTACTTCAGGGGTCCTCTGGGGCCAACGTCCTGACTTTC
CDR3 protein: CASSLLQGSSGANVLTF

V gene: TRBV27
J gene: TRBJ1-1
D gene: -
clone size: -
CDR3 DNA: TGTGCCAGCAGTACCTACGGGGTGAACACTGAAGCTTTCTTT
CDR3 protein: CASSTYGVNTEAFF

V gene: TRBV7-9
J gene: TRBJ1-6
D gene: -
clone size: -
CDR3 DNA: TGTGCCAGCAGCTTCGGACAGTTACTTTCACCCCTCCACTTT
CDR3 protein: CASSFGQLLSPLHF

V gene: TRBV27
J gene: TRBJ2-6
D gene: TRBD1
clone size: -
CDR3 DNA: TGTGCCAGCAGTTTATCGGCCCTCCGGGACAGGGAGGGCTCTGGGGCCAACGTCCTGACTTTC
CDR3 protein: CASSLSALRDREGSGANVLTF

V gene: TRBV10-3
J gene: TRBJ2-5
D gene: -
clone size: -
CDR3 DNA: TGTGCCATCAGTGGAGGGCCCCGCATGAAGACCCAGTACTTC
CDR3 protein: CAISGGPRMKTQYF

V gene: TRBV11-2
J gene: TRBJ2-4
D gene: -
clone size: once
CDR3 DNA: TGTGCCAGCGGCCGAGGGCCGGGGTACATTCAGTACTTC
CDR3 protein: CASGRGPGYIQYF

V gene: TRBV18
J gene: TRBJ2-2
D gene: -
clone size: -
CDR3 DNA: TGTGCCAGCTCGCGGGACTCCGCGAACACCGGGGAGCTGTTTTTT
CDR3 protein: CASSRDSANTGELFF

V gene: TRBV15
J gene: TRBJ1-5
D gene: TRBD1
clone size: -
CDR3 DNA: TGTGCCACCAGCCTCGGACAGGGGAATCAGCCCCAGCATTTT
CDR3 protein: CATSLGQGNQPQHF

V gene: TRBV25-1
J gene: TRBJ1-2
D gene: -
clone size: -
CDR3 DNA: TGTGCCAGCAGTGAGCGAGGCCGCCCTGGCTACACCTTC
CDR3 protein: CASSERGRPGYTF

V gene: TRBV30
J gene: TRBJ2-1
D gene: TRBD2
clone size: -
CDR3 DNA: TGTGCCTGGAGTACCACTAGCGGGAATATCTATGAGCAGTTCTTC
CDR3 protein: CAWSTTSGNIYEQFF

V gene: TRBV5-4
J gene: TRBJ2-7
D gene: TRBD2
clone size: -
CDR3 DNA: TGTGCCAGCAGCTCCAAGTCGACTAGCGGCTACGAGCAGTACTTC
CDR3 protein: CASSSKSTSGYEQYF

V gene: TRBV7-9
J gene: TRBJ2-6
D gene: TRBD1
clone size: -
CDR3 DNA: TGTGCCAGCAGCTCGCGCGGACAGGGAGGAAACTCTGGGGCCAACGTCCTGACTTTC
CDR3 protein: CASSSRGQGGNSGANVLTF

V gene: TRBV5-6
J gene: TRBJ2-2
D gene: -
clone size: once
CDR3 DNA: TGTGCCAGCAGCTTGCTAGGCGGATCGAACACCGGGGAGCTGTTTTTT
CDR3 protein: CASSLLGGSNTGELFF

V gene: TRBV5-5
J gene: TRBJ1-4
D gene: TRBD1
clone size: -
CDR3 DNA: TGTGCCAGCAGTTTGGACAGGGGAGGTGAAAAACTGTTTTTT
CDR3 protein: CASSLDRGGEKLFF

V gene: TRBV7-6
J gene: TRBJ2-3
D gene: TRBD2
clone size: -
CDR3 DNA: TGTGCCAGCAGCTCGCTTAGCGGGGGCGTCACAGATACGCAGTATTTT
CDR3 protein: CASSSLSGGVTDTQYF

V gene: TRBV27
J gene: TRBJ2-7
D gene: -
clone size: -
CDR3 DNA: TGTGCCAGCAGTTTTTATCAGGGTGCCTACGAGCAGTACTTC
CDR3 protein: CASSFYQGAYEQYF

V gene: TRBV6-2/TRBV6-3
J gene: TRBJ2-1
D gene: -
clone size: -
CDR3 DNA: TGTGCCAGCACCCCGCCAGGGTCGGGCGATGAGCAGTTCTTC
CDR3 protein: CASTPPGSGDEQFF

V gene: TRBV7-7
J gene: TRBJ2-1
D gene: -
clone size: -
CDR3 DNA: TGTGCCAGCAGCTTAGCTACTACGAGCTCCTACAATGAGCAGTTCTTC
CDR3 protein: CASSLATTSSYNEQFF

V gene: TRBV20-1
J gene: TRBJ2-3
D gene: TRBD2
clone size: -
CDR3 DNA: TGCAGTGCTAGTAGCGGGAGGGCGGGGGCAGATACGCAGTATTTT
CDR3 protein: CSASSGRAGADTQYF

V gene: TRBV6-5
J gene: TRBJ2-7
D gene: TRBD2
clone size: -
CDR3 DNA: TGTGCCAGCAGTTACTCCGGCGGGGGGTACTACGAGCAGTACTTC
CDR3 protein: CASSYSGGGYYEQYF

V gene: TRBV7-9
J gene: TRBJ2-1
D gene: TRBD1
clone size: once
CDR3 DNA: TGTGCCAGCAGCTTAACAGGGGGACCGGGGGATGAGCAGTTCTTC
CDR3 protein: CASSLTGGPGDEQFF

V gene: TRBV10-3
J gene: TRBJ2-5
D gene: TRBD1
clone size: -
CDR3 DNA: TGTGCCATCAGTCCGGGACAGGGGGTACAAGAGACCCAGTACTTC
CDR3 protein: CAISPGQGVQETQYF

V gene: TRBV7-9
J gene: TRBJ2-5
D gene: -
clone size: -
CDR3 DNA: TGTGCCAACCTTCCCCTGGGGCGGTGGACCCAGTACTTC
CDR3 protein: CANLPLGRWTQYF

V gene: TRBV7-6
J gene: TRBJ2-1
D gene: TRBD2
clone size: few
CDR3 DNA: TGTGCCAGCAGACCCCGACCTGTCGCGGGGGGTGAGCAGTTCTTC
CDR3 protein: CASRPRPVAGGEQFF

V gene: TRBV29-1
J gene: TRBJ2-7
D gene: -
clone size: -
CDR3 DNA: TGCAGCGCGCGCGTGATGGACTTATCCTACGAGCAGTACTTC
CDR3 protein: CSARVMDLSYEQYF

V gene: TRBV6-2/TRBV6-3
J gene: TRBJ2-1
D gene: -
clone size: -
CDR3 DNA: TGTGCCAGCAGTTACGCCTTTGAGGGACAAACCTACAATGAGCAGTTCTTC
CDR3 protein: CASSYAFEGQTYNEQFF

V gene: TRBV4-3
J gene: TRBJ2-5
D gene: -
clone size: once
CDR3 DNA: TGCGCCAGCAGCCAAGATGTGGGGGGTCAGGGAGAGACCCAGTACTTC
CDR3 protein: CASSQDVGGQGETQYF

V gene: TRBV7-8
J gene: TRBJ1-2
D gene: TRBD1
clone size: -
CDR3 DNA: TGTGCCAGCAGCCCCCAGATGACAGGGGGTAGTGGCTACACCTTC
CDR3 protein: CASSPQMTGGSGYTF

V gene: TRBV29-1
J gene: TRBJ1-6
D gene: -
clone size: -
CDR3 DNA: TGCAGCGTCAGCGAAACTGGGAATTCACCCCTCCACTTT
CDR3 protein: CSVSETGNSPLHF